This paragraph covers one T cell receptor beta chain sequence. This clonotype showed up just a few times. The clone's antigen remains unknown. Base qualities are not recorded, but no much larger clone differs from it by a single base. These data belong to a study of regulatory T cells in long-lasting Graves disease (dated by TCRdb to the early 2020s). For context, the study as a whole: To count as having persistent Graves' disease, a patient had to have received antithyroid drug treatment for over 5 years with TSH receptor autoantibodies remaining persistently positive. On average, persistent Graves' disease patients in the clinical cohort had been on antithyroid drugs for about 10.3 years. A total of around 35 samples underwent TCR sequencing: approximately 13 from persistent and about 20 from newly diagnosed Graves' disease patients. Persistent Graves' disease patients were compared with newly diagnosed Graves' disease patients by peripheral blood TCR sequencing and RNA sequencing. The study was registered as a clinical trial and conducted in China. Here is what the overall study found, with its caveats: Persistent patients shared more public clonotypes among themselves (around 2,500) than newly diagnosed patients did (roughly 910). The authors noted that the small sample size was a limitation that may lower accuracy. Lower TCR Shannon entropy and fewer highly expanded clones were observed in persistent Graves' disease patients than in newly diagnosed patients, which suggested clonal expansion. Sequencing and analysis were limited to the TCR beta chain. Persistent disease showed preferential use of TRBV28, TRBJ1-2 and TRBJ2-5, whereas newly diagnosed disease favored TRBV20-1 and TRBJ2-1. Because the primary lesion, thyroid tissue, could not be accessed, the study looked at peripheral blood alone.

Library construction relied on multiplex PCR. TCRdb names Illumina HiSeq 4000 as the instrument used. iRepertoire HTBI primers and Arm-PCR amplification of CDR3 regions were used to construct TCR beta libraries. PCR products were gel purified before sequencing. From the authors' description of their analysis: Across samples, fewer than 70 TRBV and roughly 15 TRBJ segments were identified and used for gene usage analysis of CDR3 amino acid clonotypes. Filtered high-quality paired reads were merged into contigs using COPE and FqMerger. BLAST was used to align contigs to the IMGT TRBV, TRBD and TRBJ reference genes, and CDR3 was defined following IMGT. Any clonotype with a frequency above 0.1% was counted as a highly expanded clone. Repertoire diversity was measured by Shannon entropy, and V-J evenness by the Gini coefficient. Clonotypes shared by more than one individual were considered public. The raw public reads went through TCRdb reprocessing: fastp at Q25, MiXCR clone calling, in-frame beta chains kept. Rows matching on CDR3 protein sequence are summarized as one entry with the most common DNA and genes. TCRdb assigned the V and J calls; the authors' analysis was not used. This sample holds about 460,000 distinct CDR3 sequences; about 20% were observed only once. The ten largest clones represent about an eighth of the sample.

The time point label, as the study defines it: persistent/refractory GD, antithyroid drugs over 5 years with positive TRAb. For both TCR sequencing and RNA sequencing, RNA was extracted from PBMCs using TRIzol. The diagnosis of Graves' disease was made according to American Thyroid Association guidelines. Recruitment of patients was carried out at an endocrinology department in Xi'an, China. Each patient gave roughly 8.4 milliliters of peripheral blood, collected in an EDTA anticoagulant tube. Ficoll Paque Plus density gradient separation was used to isolate PBMCs, and no further T cell sorting was done. An Agilent 2100 Bioanalyzer and agarose gel were used to check RNA quality, and a NanoDrop 2000 was used to measure RNA concentration. CDR1 SGHAT and CDR2 FQNNGV were looked up in the germline V gene. Compared with germline, V lacks 4 bases and J lacks 3 bases; bases without a gene match: 2. The cysteine opens and the phenylalanine closes a CDR3 of 15 amino acids. CDR3 DNA is the only sequence kept; it has 45 bases, read in frame from the first base.

The rearranged segments are TRBV11-2 and TRBJ1-3; 11 bases in the middle match TRBD1. Sequences were derived from peripheral blood mononuclear cells (PBMCs), sampled when the disease was refractory, from a patient treated with antithyroid drugs. This sequence originates from a female donor with Graves disease. The nucleotide sequence is TGTGCCAGCAGCTGGACAGGGGGCGTTGGAAACACCATATATTTT. Translated, this gives CASSWTGGVGNTIYF.